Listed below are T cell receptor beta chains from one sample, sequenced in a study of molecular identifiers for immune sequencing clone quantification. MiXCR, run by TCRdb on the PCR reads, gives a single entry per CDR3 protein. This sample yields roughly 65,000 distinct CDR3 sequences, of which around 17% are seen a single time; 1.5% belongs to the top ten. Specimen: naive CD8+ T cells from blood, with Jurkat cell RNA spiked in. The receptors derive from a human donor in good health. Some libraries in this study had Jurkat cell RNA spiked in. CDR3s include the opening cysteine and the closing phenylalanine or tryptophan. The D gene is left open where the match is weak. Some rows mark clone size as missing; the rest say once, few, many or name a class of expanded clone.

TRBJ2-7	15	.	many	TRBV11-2	TGTGCCAGCAGCTTAGATATCGGCTCCGGGTACGAGCAGTACTTC	CASSLDIGSGYEQYF
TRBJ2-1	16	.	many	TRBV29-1	TGCAGCGTTGAAGCCGGGGAGACGGGGGCCTACAATGAGCAGTTCTTC	CSVEAGETGAYNEQFF
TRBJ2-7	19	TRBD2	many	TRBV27	TGTGCCAGCAGTATATACCAGGGACTAGCGGGTCCTGGGTTCCACGAGCAGTACTTC	CASSIYQGLAGPGFHEQYF
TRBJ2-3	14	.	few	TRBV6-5	TGTGCCAGCAGTTACTTTCACCCCACAGATACGCAGTATTTT	CASSYFHPTDTQYF
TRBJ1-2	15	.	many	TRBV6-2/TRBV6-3	TGTGCCAGCAGTACTCCCGCGACAGGACTGTATGGCTACACCTTC	CASSTPATGLYGYTF
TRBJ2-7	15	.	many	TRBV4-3	TGCGCCAGCAGCCAAGATCGACGACCAGCCTACGAGCAGTACTTC	CASSQDRRPAYEQYF
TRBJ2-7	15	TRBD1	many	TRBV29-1	TGCAGCGTCAAAGGGGGACAGGCCGCCGCACGCGAGCAGTACTTC	CSVKGGQAAAREQYF
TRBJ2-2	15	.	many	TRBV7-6	TGTGCCAGCAGCTTACTCGGTTTAGGGGCCGGGGAGCTGTTTTTT	CASSLLGLGAGELFF
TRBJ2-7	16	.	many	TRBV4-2	TGTGCCAGCAGCCAAGAACGATACGCGGAGGCCTACGAGCAGTACTTC	CASSQERYAEAYEQYF
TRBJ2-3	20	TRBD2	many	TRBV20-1	TGCAGTGCTAGAGACATAACTAGCGGGAGCGGTCCGGGGTACACAGATACGCAGTATTTT	CSARDITSGSGPGYTDTQYF
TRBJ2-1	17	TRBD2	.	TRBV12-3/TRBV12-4	TGTGCCAGCTCACGGAAAACTGCGGGAGCGTATTACAATGAGCAGTTCTTC	CASSRKTAGAYYNEQFF
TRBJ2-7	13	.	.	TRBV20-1	TGCAGTGCTAGAGATTCCGACGGGTACGAGCAGTACTTC	CSARDSDGYEQYF
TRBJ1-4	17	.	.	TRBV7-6	TGTGCCAGCAGCACAATAATCAGACAGCAAACTAATGAAAAACTGTTTTTT	CASSTIIRQQTNEKLFF
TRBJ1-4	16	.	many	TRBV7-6	TGTGCCAGCAGCTTAGATTCTAGACAGATTAATGAAAAACTGTTTTTT	CASSLDSRQINEKLFF
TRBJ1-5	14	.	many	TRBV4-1	TGCGCCAGCAGCCACCCTTCAGGGTCTCAGCCCCAGCATTTT	CASSHPSGSQPQHF
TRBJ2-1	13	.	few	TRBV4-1	TGCGCCAGCAGCCCGACCCTATTAAATGAGCAGTTCTTC	CASSPTLLNEQFF
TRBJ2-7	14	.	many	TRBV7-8	TGTGCCAGCAGCTCAGTTCTTACCTCGTACGAGCAGTACTTC	CASSSVLTSYEQYF
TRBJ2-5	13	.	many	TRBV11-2	TGTGCCAGCAGCATGACTCTGAAAGAGACCCAGTACTTC	CASSMTLKETQYF
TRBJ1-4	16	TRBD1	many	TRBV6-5	TGTGCCAGCAGTCTCAGCCCAGGGGGCGCTCGGGAAAAACTGTTTTTT	CASSLSPGGAREKLFF
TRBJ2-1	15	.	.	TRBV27	TGTGCCAGCAGTTTATATTTGCTAGCGATAACTGAGCAGTTCTTC	CASSLYLLAITEQFF
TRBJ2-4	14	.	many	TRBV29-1	TGCAGCGTTGAAGTCCCCTTCCCCAAAAACATTCAGTACTTC	CSVEVPFPKNIQYF
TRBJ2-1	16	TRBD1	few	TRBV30	TGTGCCTGGCTTGATCGGGGACAGGGTTTTTTCAATGAGCAGTTCTTC	CAWLDRGQGFFNEQFF
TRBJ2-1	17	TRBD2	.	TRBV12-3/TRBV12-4	TGTGCCAGCAGGCAACCTCGGGGTCTAGCGGCCATGGATGAGCAGTTCTTC	CASRQPRGLAAMDEQFF
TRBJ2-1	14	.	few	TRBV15	TGTGCCACCAGCAGAGATAAAAATAGGAATGAGCAGTTCTTC	CATSRDKNRNEQFF
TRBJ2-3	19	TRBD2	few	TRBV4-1	TGCGCCAGCGGCCAAGGGACTAGCGGGTTTGGAGTTGGCACAGATACGCAGTATTTT	CASGQGTSGFGVGTDTQYF
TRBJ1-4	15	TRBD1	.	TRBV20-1	TGCAGTGGAGCCGGACAGGACGCAACTAATGAAAAACTGTTTTTT	CSGAGQDATNEKLFF
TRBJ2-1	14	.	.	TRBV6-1	TGTGCCAGCAGTGAGTCGGCAGGGGGACTTGAGCAGTTCTTC	CASSESAGGLEQFF
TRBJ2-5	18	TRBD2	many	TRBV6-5	TGTGCCAGCAGGACCGGACTAGATGGGTTGATCGGGGGTGAGACCCAGTACTTC	CASRTGLDGLIGGETQYF
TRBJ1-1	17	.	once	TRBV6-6	TGTGCCGGCCGGCCTCCCCAAGAAGGGACGACTAACACTGAAGCTTCCTTT	CAGRPPQEGTTNTEASF
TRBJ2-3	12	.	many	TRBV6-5	TGTGCCAGCACCGCCGGCAGGGATACGCAGTATTTT	CASTAGRDTQYF
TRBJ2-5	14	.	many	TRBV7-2	TGTGCCAGCAGCTTCACCCAAGGGGGAGAGACCCAGTACTTC	CASSFTQGGETQYF
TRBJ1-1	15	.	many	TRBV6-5	TGTGCCAGCAGTTACTCGAAAGTTATCAACACTGAAGCTTTCTTT	CASSYSKVINTEAFF
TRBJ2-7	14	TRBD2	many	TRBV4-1	TGCGCCAGCAGCCAACGAGCGGGGACCTACGAGCAGTACTTC	CASSQRAGTYEQYF
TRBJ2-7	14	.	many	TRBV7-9	TGTGCCAGCAGCTCGGTGACTAATCCCTACGAGCAGTACTTC	CASSSVTNPYEQYF
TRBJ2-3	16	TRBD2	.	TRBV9	TGTGCCAGCAGCATTACGGGAGGGCTTATCACAGATACGCAGTATTTT	CASSITGGLITDTQYF
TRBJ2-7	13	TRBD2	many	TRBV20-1	TGCAGTGCTAGAAGTAGCGGGACCTACGAGCAGTACTTC	CSARSSGTYEQYF
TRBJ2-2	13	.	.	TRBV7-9	TGTGCCGGCAGCCAAATTGTGTCCGGGGAGCTGTTTTTT	CAGSQIVSGELFF
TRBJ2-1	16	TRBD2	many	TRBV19	TGTGCCAGTAGTGTTTCTAGCGGGAGGTCGAAGAATGAGCAGTTCTTC	CASSVSSGRSKNEQFF
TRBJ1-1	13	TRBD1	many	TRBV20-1	TGCAGTGCCTGGACAGGGCTTATGGCTGAAGCTTTCTTT	CSAWTGLMAEAFF
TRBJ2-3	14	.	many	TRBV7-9	TGTGCCAGCAGCCTCACGTCCGGTGGAGATACGCAGTATTTT	CASSLTSGGDTQYF
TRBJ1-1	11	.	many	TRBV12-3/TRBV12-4	TGTGCCAGCACATCGGTTGCGGAAGCTTTCTTT	CASTSVAEAFF
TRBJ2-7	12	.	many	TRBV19	TGTGCCAGTTCCGACAGAGCCTACGAGCAGTACTTC	CASSDRAYEQYF
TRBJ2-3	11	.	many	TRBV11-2	TGTGCCAGCAGTTACACAGATACGCAGTATTTT	CASSYTDTQYF
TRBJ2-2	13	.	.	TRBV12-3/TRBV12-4	TGTGCCAGCACCAAAGGTCAGGCCGGGGAGCTGTCTTTT	CASTKGQAGELSF